This T cell receptor (beta chain) originates from a study of CD8 T cells in ankylosing spondylitis. Germline V gene data show CDR1 as MNHEY and CDR2 as SVGAGI. CDR3 length: 14 residues. With 2 bases removed from V and 2 bases from J, the gap between germline ends came to 10 bases. This clonotype was recorded many times. The target antigen is unknown. Findings of the study overall: There was a TCR beta motif, made of 7 to 9 highly homologous variants, that appeared characteristic of ankylosing spondylitis blood.

Quantitative 5'-RACE was performed with molecular barcodes, and it yielded the TCR beta libraries. TCRdb ran MiXCR on the 5' RACE reads and lists one entry per CDR3 protein. The repertoire holds around 490,000 distinct CDR3 sequences, with less than 6% as singletons. The source of this sequence is a male donor with ankylosing spondylitis. Sequenced sample: blood, either unsorted or a sorted T cell fraction (not recorded which). This sequence joins TRBV6-5 and TRBJ2-7, with no clear D. The CDR3 DNA reads as TGTGCCAGCAGTTACAACGCGCAGGCCTACGAGCAGTACTTC. Translating it yields CASSYNAQAYEQYF.